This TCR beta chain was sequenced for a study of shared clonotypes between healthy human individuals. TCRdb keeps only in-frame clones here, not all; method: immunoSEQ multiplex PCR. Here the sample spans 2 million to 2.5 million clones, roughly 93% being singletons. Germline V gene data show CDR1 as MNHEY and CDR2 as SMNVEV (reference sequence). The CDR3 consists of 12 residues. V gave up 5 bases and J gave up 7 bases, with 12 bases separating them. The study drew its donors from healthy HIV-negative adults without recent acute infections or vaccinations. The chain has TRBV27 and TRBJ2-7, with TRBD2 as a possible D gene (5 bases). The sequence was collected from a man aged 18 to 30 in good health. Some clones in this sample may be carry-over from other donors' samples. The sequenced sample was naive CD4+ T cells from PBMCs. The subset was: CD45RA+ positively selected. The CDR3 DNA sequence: TGTGCCAGCAGTGGTCCCTCGGGGGAGCAGTACTTC. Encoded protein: CASSGPSGEQYF.